A selection of T cell receptor beta chains follows, all from one sample in a study of blood T cell repertoires in COVID-19. TCRdb's copy holds only in-frame clones and misses some; the assay was immunoSEQ multiplex PCR. Here the sample spans roughly 260,000 clones, about 87% being singletons. Sequencing used peripheral blood. The origin of the receptors is a man in his 60s who had recovered from COVID-19. Each CDR3 is given with its conserved first and last residue. The D gene is left open where the match is weak. Expanded clones are given a class, and other clones once, few, many or no size at all.

J,V,length,size,D,CDR3,DNA
TRBJ1-3,TRBV27,18,NA,NA,CASSLKSAGRYSGNTIYF,TGTGCCAGCAGTTTAAAGTCTGCAGGCAGATACTCTGGAAACACCATATATTTT
TRBJ2-6,TRBV3-1/TRBV3-2,17,NA,TRBD2,CASSLLAGSPGANVLTF,TGTGCCAGCAGCCTACTAGCGGGGTCGCCTGGGGCCAACGTCCTGACTTTC
TRBJ2-7,TRBV21-1,18,once,NA,CASSKVLYRTGQLYEQYF,TGTGCCAGCAGCAAAGTGTTATATAGGACAGGACAACTCTACGAGCAGTACTTC
TRBJ1-2,TRBV6-6,15,NA,TRBD1,CASSFPTGANYGYTF,TGTGCCAGCAGTTTCCCGACAGGGGCTAACTATGGCTACACCTTC
TRBJ2-7,TRBV10-3,14,NA,TRBD2,CAISASGGAYEQYF,TGTGCCATCAGTGCTAGCGGGGGTGCCTACGAGCAGTACTTC
TRBJ2-7,TRBV5-4,14,NA,NA,CASSAEKNSYEQYF,TGTGCCAGCAGCGCGGAAAAGAATTCCTACGAGCAGTACTTC
TRBJ2-1,TRBV11-2,18,NA,TRBD2,CASSLANSGVLSYNEQFF,TGTGCCAGCAGCTTAGCAAATAGCGGGGTCCTCTCCTACAATGAGCAGTTCTTC
TRBJ2-6,TRBV7-3,17,few,TRBD1,CASSSTGYPPGANVLTF,TGTGCCAGCAGCTCGACAGGGTATCCCCCTGGGGCCAACGTCCTGACTTTC
TRBJ2-3,TRBV18,19,NA,TRBD2,CASSLRLASPVNPTDTQYF,TGTGCCAGCTCACTCCGACTAGCGAGCCCCGTAAACCCCACAGATACGCAGTATTTT
TRBJ2-7,TRBV12-3/TRBV12-4,12,NA,NA,CASRKSPGEQYF,TGTGCCAGCAGGAAATCACCCGGGGAGCAGTACTTC
TRBJ1-6,TRBV5-1,15,NA,NA,CASAQTGSYNSPLHF,TGCGCCAGCGCCCAGACAGGCTCCTATAATTCACCCCTCCACTTT